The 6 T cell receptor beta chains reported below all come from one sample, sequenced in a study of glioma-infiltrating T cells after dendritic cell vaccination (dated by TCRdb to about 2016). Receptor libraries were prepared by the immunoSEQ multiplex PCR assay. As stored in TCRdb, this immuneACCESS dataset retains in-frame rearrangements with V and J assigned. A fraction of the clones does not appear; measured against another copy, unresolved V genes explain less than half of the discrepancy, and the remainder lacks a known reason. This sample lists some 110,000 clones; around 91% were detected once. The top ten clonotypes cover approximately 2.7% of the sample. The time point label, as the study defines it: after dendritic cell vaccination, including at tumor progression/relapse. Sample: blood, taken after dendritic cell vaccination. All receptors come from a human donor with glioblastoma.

The CDR3, as DNA: TGCGCCAGCAGCTTGGATGGCGGAAGCACAGATACGCAGTATTTT. Amino acids: CASSLDGGSTDTQYF. The J gene is TRBJ2-3, the V gene TRBV5-1; D gene unclear. The CDR3 runs 15 residues. V was pared by 0 bases and J by 0 bases, with 8 bases between. Looked up from germline, CDR1 is SGHRS and CDR2 is YFSETQ.

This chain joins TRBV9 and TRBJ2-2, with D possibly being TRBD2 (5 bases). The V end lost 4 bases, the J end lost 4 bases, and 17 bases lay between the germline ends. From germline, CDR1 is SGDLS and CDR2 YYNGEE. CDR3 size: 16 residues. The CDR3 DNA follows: TGTGCCAGCAGCCCCAACGGACTGCCAGCCACCGGGGAGCTGTTTTTT. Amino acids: CASSPNGLPATGELFF. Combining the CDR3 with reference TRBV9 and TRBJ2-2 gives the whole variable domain DSGVTQTPKHLITATGQRVTLRCSPRSGDLSVYWYQQSLDQGLQFLIQYYNGEERAKGNILERFSAQQFPDLHSELNLSSLELGDSALYFCASSPNGLPATGELFFGEGSRLTVL.

The CDR3 reads CASSLVGQGTYNEQFF. The CDR3 nucleotides are TGTGCCAGCAGCTTAGTAGGACAGGGAACCTACAATGAGCAGTTCTTC. J is TRBJ2-1 and V is TRBV7-6, with TRBD1 matching over 8 bases. Germline CDR1 and CDR2: SGHVS and FNYEAQ. The CDR3 totals 16 residues. J gave up 2 bases and V 1 base, and 4 bases lay outside the gene matches.

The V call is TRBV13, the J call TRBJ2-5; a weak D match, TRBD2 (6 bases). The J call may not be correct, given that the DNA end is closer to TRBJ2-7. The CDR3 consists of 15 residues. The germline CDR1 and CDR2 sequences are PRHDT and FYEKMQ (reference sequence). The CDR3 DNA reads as TGTGCCAGCAGCTTAGGCCAGGGAGGTTCCTACGAGCAGTACTTC. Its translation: CASSLGQGGSYEQYF.

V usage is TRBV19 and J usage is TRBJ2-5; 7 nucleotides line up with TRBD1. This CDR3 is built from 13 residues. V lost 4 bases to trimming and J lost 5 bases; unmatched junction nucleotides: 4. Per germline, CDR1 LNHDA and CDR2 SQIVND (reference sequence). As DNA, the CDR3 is TGTGCCAGTAGTAGAACAGGGGTGGAGACCCAGTACTTC. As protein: CASSRTGVETQYF.

The CDR3 sequence is CALGGQGGGETQYF. DNA of the CDR3: TGTGCCCTTGGGGGACAGGGGGGTGGAGAGACCCAGTACTTC. This chain joins TRBV30 and TRBJ2-5, with 11 positions matching TRBD1. Germline trimming cut 8 bases from V and 4 bases from J; bases unmatched to any gene: 9. Looked up from germline, CDR1 is GTSNPN and CDR2 is SVGIG (reference sequence). The CDR3 has 14 residues.